This entry lists 25 T cell receptor beta chains sequenced from one sample in a study of T cell repertoires in cytomegalovirus infection. No antigen has been assigned to these receptors. TCRdb analysed the reads with MiXCR anew, one entry per CDR3 protein. In the table there are about 570,000 distinct CDR3 sequences, just under 40% of which are singletons. The sample was cultured PBMCs, taken from culture after CMV antigen stimulation. These receptors all stem from a human donor in good health (CMV status not recorded). Some clones in this sample may be carry-over from other donors' samples.

The chain recombines TRBV7-2 with TRBJ1-1; D remains unclear. The germline CDR1 and CDR2 sequences are SGHTA and FQGNSA. The CDR3 contains 14 residues. V lost 1 base and J lost 2, with 8 bases in between. The CDR3: CASSLGLVNTEAFF. CDR3 coding DNA: TGTGCCAGCAGCTTAGGACTGGTTAACACTGAAGCTTTCTTT.

This clonotype was counted a few times. Its ends do not fully match the called genes, so a read error is possible. The rearrangement uses TRBV7-2 and TRBJ2-5; TRBD2 is a possible D gene (6 bases). Germline CDR1 and CDR2: SGHTA and FQGNSA. CDR3 length: 11 amino acids. CDR3 amino acids: CASSLGSGFHF. DNA for the CDR3: TGTGCCAGCAGCTTAGGTAGCGGCTTTCACTTC.

The V gene is TRBV10-3, the J gene TRBJ2-1, with TRBD2 as a possible D gene (5 bases). Germline CDR1 reads ENHRY; CDR2 reads SYGVKD. The germline V and J ends were trimmed by 0 bases and 0 bases, with 9 bases remaining between them. CDR3 length equals 16 residues. CDR3 residues: CAISESGGSSYNEQFF. The DNA of the CDR3 is TGTGCCATCAGTGAGTCGGGCGGGTCCTCCTACAATGAGCAGTTCTTC.

A single count supports this clonotype. Mismatch with germline at one junction end may stem from a read error. The chain carries TRBV4-1 and TRBJ2-7, with D hard to call. Germline CDR1 and CDR2: MGHRA and YSYEKL. There are 14 residues in the CDR3. This CDR3 is CASSQAGRPSEQYF. CDR3 nucleotide sequence: TGTGCCAGCAGCCAAGCTGGGCGGCCTTCCGAGCAGTACTTC.

The chain has TRBV7-9 and TRBJ2-1, with 13 bases fitting TRBD2. Germline V gene sequence: CDR1 SEHNR, CDR2 FQNEAQ (reference sequence). This CDR3 spans 18 amino acids. V dropped 2 bases and J dropped 5; count of bases not matched to a gene: 9. The CDR3 sequence is CASSLPGLAGSADNEQFF. CDR3 bases: TGTGCCAGCAGCTTACCGGGACTAGCGGGGTCTGCGGACAATGAGCAGTTCTTC.

This clonotype was counted between two and nine times. The chain carries TRBV27 and TRBJ2-1; no firm D call. There are 15 residues in the CDR3. Trimming removed 7 bases at V and 12 bases at J, with 25 bases between. Germline CDR1 reads MNHEY; CDR2 reads SMNVEV (reference sequence). CDR3 sequence reads: CASTLSRNTLTRQFF. DNA of the CDR3: TGTGCCAGCACCCTCTCCCGGAACACCCTTACACGGCAGTTCTTC.

This clonotype was seen only once. V usage is TRBV3-1 and J usage is TRBJ2-7, with D hard to call. Germline V gene lookup returns CDR1 LGHDT and CDR2 YNNKEL (reference sequence). V was clipped by 0 bases and J by 1 base, with 7 bases between them. The CDR3 has 14 residues. CDR3: CASSQEDRSYEQYF. DNA of the CDR3: TGTGCCAGCAGCCAAGAGGATAGGTCCTACGAGCAGTACTTC.

The table lists this clonotype with a count of one. The rearrangement links TRBV6-2 or TRBV6-3 to TRBJ2-7, with 10 positions matching TRBD2. The CDR3 is 18 residues long. Trimming removed 7 bases from V and 3 bases from J; junction bases left unmatched: 18. Germline-derived CDR1 and CDR2 are MNHEY and SVGEGT. CDR3 loop: CASTKGLAHVGSGYEQYF. CDR3 DNA sequence: TGTGCCAGCACCAAGGGACTAGCGCACGTAGGAAGCGGCTACGAGCAGTACTTC.

The chain employs TRBV6-1 and TRBJ2-1, with TRBD2 matching 7 bases. This CDR3 region has 17 residues. Germline assignment: CDR1 MNHNS and CDR2 SASEGT. Trimming cost V 7 bases and J 4 bases; bases outside gene matches: 16. CDR3 DNA: TGTGCCAGCATACACGGGTGGTCCGACGGGGGGTACAATGAGCAGTTCTTC. As protein: CASIHGWSDGGYNEQFF.

The gene calls are TRBV12-3 or TRBV12-4 and TRBJ1-4; 9 nucleotides align to TRBD1. Trimming took 10 bases from V and 6 from J; bases not matched to a gene: 6. CDR3 length equals 13 residues. CDR3 protein: CATNRGQDEKLFF. The CDR3 bases are TGTGCCACTAACAGGGGGCAGGATGAAAAACTGTTTTTT.

This chain uses TRBV7-9 with TRBJ1-1; D gene ambiguous. This CDR3 contains 10 residues. V lost 8 bases, J lost 7 bases, and 8 bases lay in between. Germline CDR1 SEHNR, CDR2 FQNEAQ (reference sequence). CDR3 in amino acids: CASALNEAFF. The DNA of the CDR3 is TGTGCCAGCGCACTGAATGAAGCTTTCTTT.

The chain is built from TRBV20-1 and TRBJ2-5, with no clear D. CDR1 is DFQATT and CDR2 is SNEGSKA in the germline V gene (reference sequence). V dropped 3 bases and J dropped 7 bases, with 15 bases sitting between them. The CDR3 has 13 amino acids. CDR3 in amino acids: CSASSPTQRTQYF. The CDR3 DNA is TGCAGTGCTAGTAGTCCAACACAGCGGACCCAGTACTTC.

The chain employs TRBV7-2 and TRBJ2-7; D remains ambiguous. Germline V lookup: CDR1 SGHTA, CDR2 FQGNSA. The CDR3 totals 12 residues. The V gene lost 5 bases and the J gene lost 5 bases, with 10 bases spanning the gap. The CDR3 sequence: CASSPIRNEQYF. The DNA for the CDR3 is TGTGCCAGCAGCCCGATCCGAAACGAGCAGTACTTC.

The chain joins TRBV27 to TRBJ2-3; 10 bases agree with TRBD1. This CDR3 region has 16 residues. CDR1 and CDR2 from the germline V gene are MNHEY and SMNVEV (reference sequence). V gave up 5 bases and J gave up 3 bases; unmatched junction bases: 8. The DNA of the CDR3 is TGTGCCAGCAGTCCACCGGGACAGGGGAGTACAGATACGCAGTATTTT. Amino acid sequence: CASSPPGQGSTDTQYF.

The chain is built from TRBV5-4 and TRBJ2-3, with 11 bases lining up with TRBD2. The germline V gene has CDR1 SGHNT and CDR2 YYREEE (reference sequence). The CDR3 has 17 amino acids. The V segment lost 1 base and the J segment 3 bases; nucleotides outside the gene matches: 7. CDR3 sequence (DNA): TGTGCCAGCAGCTTGCGCCTAGCGGGAGGCGGGACAGATACGCAGTATTTT. It translates to CASSLRLAGGGTDTQYF.

The sample holds one count of this clonotype. The rearrangement uses TRBV2 and TRBJ2-6, with 8 positions matching TRBD1. Trimming took 7 bases from V and 0 from J; bases not matched to a gene: 8. The CDR3 is made up of 17 amino acids. Per the germline V gene, CDR1 is SNHLY and CDR2 is FYNNEI. The CDR3 DNA reads TGTGCCAGCAACACTGACAGGGGAGTCTCTGGGGCCAACGTCCTGACTTTC. This gives the protein CASNTDRGVSGANVLTF.

This clonotype was counted a few times. The chain employs TRBV2 and TRBJ2-5; 8 bases fit TRBD1. The junction had 3 bases not matched to a gene; V was cut back by 4 bases and J by 2 bases. The germline CDR1 and CDR2 sequences are SNHLY and FYNNEI. The CDR3 spans 14 residues. CDR3 nucleotides: TGTGCCAGCAGTGGACAGGGGTTGCAAGAGACCCAGTACTTC. Translated: CASSGQGLQETQYF.

V is TRBV7-2 and J is TRBJ2-7, with D unclear. V lost 6 bases and J lost 4, with 16 bases in between. The CDR3 covers 14 residues. Per the germline V gene, CDR1 is SGHTA and CDR2 is FQGNSA. The CDR3 region has the DNA TGTGCCAGCAGTTTGGATTCAGGACGTTACGAGCAGTACTTC. Its translation is CASSLDSGRYEQYF.

This sequence joins TRBV6-5 and TRBJ1-2; the match to TRBD1 covers 7 bases. Trimming at V came to 5 bases and at J to 3 bases, leaving 6 bases not matched to a gene. This CDR3 has 14 amino acids. Germline loops: CDR1 MNHEY, CDR2 SVGAGI. This CDR3 is CASSPPGQHYGYTF. The CDR3, as DNA: TGTGCCAGCAGTCCCCCGGGACAGCACTATGGCTACACCTTC.

This rearrangement joins TRBV20-1 to TRBJ2-5, with 11 bases aligning to TRBD2. J gave up 4 bases and V 5 bases, and 9 bases lay outside the gene matches. Per the germline V gene, CDR1 is DFQATT and CDR2 is SNEGSKA (reference sequence). The CDR3 is 15 amino acids. The CDR3 loop reads CSAEQTSGTPETQYF. The CDR3 nucleotides are TGCAGTGCTGAACAGACTAGCGGGACGCCAGAGACCCAGTACTTC.

The genes are TRBV20-1 and TRBJ2-6; tentative D call: TRBD1 (5 bases). The CDR3 loop spans 15 amino acids. Germline-derived CDR1 and CDR2 are DFQATT and SNEGSKA (reference sequence). The CDR3 region is CPGAGSTSGANVLTF. Here the CDR3 DNA reads TGCCCTGGGGCAGGGTCCACCTCTGGGGCCAACGTCCTGACTTTC.

This clonotype has just a few counts. The chain couples TRBV28 to TRBJ1-1, with D hard to call. V lost 7 bases to trimming and J lost 4 bases, with 19 bases between them. Germline assignment: CDR1 MDHEN and CDR2 SYDVKM. This CDR3 comprises 15 residues. CDR3 protein: CASIGIPALVTEAFF. The CDR3 DNA sequence: TGTGCCAGCATAGGTATCCCTGCTCTGGTCACTGAAGCTTTCTTT.

In its sample, this clonotype was seen a few times. The chain links TRBV12-3 or TRBV12-4 to TRBJ2-3; maybe TRBD2 (6 bases). V lost 3 bases, J lost 2 bases, and 9 bases lay in between. CDR3 length: 14 amino acids. The CDR3 DNA follows: TGTGCCAGCAGTTTTAGCGGAGTCACAGATACGCAGTATTTT. Encoded protein: CASSFSGVTDTQYF.

The chain uses TRBV20-1 and TRBJ1-5; 7 nucleotides agree with TRBD1. The trim removed 2 bases at V and 0 bases at J, leaving 10 bases unmatched. Germline values: CDR1 DFQATT, CDR2 SNEGSKA (reference sequence). The CDR3 is made up of 17 amino acids. Here the CDR3 reads CSARSEGDSLSNQPQHF. DNA for the CDR3: TGCAGTGCTAGATCGGAAGGGGACAGCCTTAGCAATCAGCCCCAGCATTTT.

The V call is TRBV2, the J call TRBJ1-5; a weak D match, TRBD1 (5 bases). The V gene's germline CDR1 is SNHLY and CDR2 FYNNEI. V lost 4 bases and J lost 7, with 11 bases in between. This CDR3 has 13 amino acids. CDR3 sequence: CASSGGGEQPQHF. The CDR3, as DNA: TGTGCCAGCAGTGGTGGGGGTGAACAGCCCCAGCATTTT.